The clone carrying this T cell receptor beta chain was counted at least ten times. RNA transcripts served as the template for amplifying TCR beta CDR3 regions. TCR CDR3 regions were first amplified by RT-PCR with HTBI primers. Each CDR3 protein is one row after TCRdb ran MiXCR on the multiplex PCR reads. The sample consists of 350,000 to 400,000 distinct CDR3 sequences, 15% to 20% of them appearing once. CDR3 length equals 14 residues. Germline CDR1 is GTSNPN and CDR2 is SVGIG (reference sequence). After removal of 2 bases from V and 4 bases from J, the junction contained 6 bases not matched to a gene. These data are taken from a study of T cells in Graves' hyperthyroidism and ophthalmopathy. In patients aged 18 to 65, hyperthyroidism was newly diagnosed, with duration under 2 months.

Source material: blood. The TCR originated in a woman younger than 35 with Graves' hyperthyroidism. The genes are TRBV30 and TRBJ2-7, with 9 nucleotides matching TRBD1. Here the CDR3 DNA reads TGTGCCTGGAGTCGTGGGACAGGGAAGTACGAGCAGTACTTC. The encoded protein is CAWSRGTGKYEQYF. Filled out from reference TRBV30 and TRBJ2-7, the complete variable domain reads SQTIHQWPATLVQPVGSPLSLECTVEGTSNPNLYWYRQAAGRGLQLLFYSVGIGQISSEVPQNLSASRPQDRQFILSSKKLLLSDSGFYLCAWSRGTGKYEQYFGPGTRLTVT.